The present entry profiles one TCR beta chain with its context. Its antigen is not known. Some clones are missing from TCRdb's copy, which holds only in-frame ones; the method was immunoSEQ multiplex PCR. The sample lists 20,000 or so clones; roughly 85% were seen once. Trimming removed 6 bases from V and 0 bases from J; junction bases left unmatched: 5. The germline gives CDR1 SNHLY, CDR2 FYNNEI. The CDR3 has 17 amino acids. This sample is part of a study of OX40 agonist ivuxolimab in advanced cancers. General observations from the study: Partial responders at 0.1-3.0 mg/kg showed near-lowest clonal expansion.

Patients were ruled out by autoimmune disease history or systemic immunosuppression. The genes are TRBV2 and TRBJ1-4, with 12 bases identical to TRBD1. This clonotype originated in an adult with an advanced solid tumor such as melanoma, head and neck, liver or kidney cancer. This specimen consisted of CD4+ or CD8+ T cells sorted from blood, obtained in a trial of the OX40 agonist ivuxolimab. The CDR3 loop reads CASREGQGAPTNEKLFF. CDR3 in DNA: TGTGCCAGCAGAGAGGGACAGGGGGCTCCAACTAATGAAAAACTGTTTTTT.